Listed below are T cell receptor beta chains from one sample, sequenced in a study of cytomegalovirus exposure and HLA in healthy donors. The table came from immunoSEQ multiplex PCR; TCRdb's copy has only in-frame clones and leaves some out. The sample lists over 150,000 clones, 80% seen once, with about a tenth in the top ten. The source material was PBMCs. These receptors originate from a man between 18 and 29 years old in good health and CMV-seropositive. Both conserved end residues are part of each CDR3. Each record gives: clone size, J gene, D gene, V gene, CDR3 DNA, CDR3 protein. D genes are given only for firm matches. A clone size is listed for some rows: how often the clone was seen (once, few, many), or a class if it is expanded.

. | TRBJ1-3 | . | TRBV7-2 | TGTGCCAGCAGCGAGAGAGGGTCCGGAAACACCATATATTTT | CASSERGSGNTIYF
. | TRBJ2-7 | TRBD2 | TRBV4-2 | TGTGCCAGCAGCCCCGGGACTAGCAGTCGCTACGAGCAGTACTTC | CASSPGTSSRYEQYF
few | TRBJ1-5 | . | TRBV11-2 | TGTGCCAGCAGCCCTAACAGTGTGCATCAGCCCCAGCATTTT | CASSPNSVHQPQHF
once | TRBJ2-2 | TRBD1 | TRBV18 | TGTGCCAGCTCACCACCGACAGGGGCGAACACCGGGGAGCTGTTTTTT | CASSPPTGANTGELFF
once | TRBJ1-4 | TRBD1 | TRBV27 | TGTGCCAGCAGTTTTTCGCGGACAGGGCTGGAAAAACTGTTTTTT | CASSFSRTGLEKLFF
. | TRBJ1-5 | . | TRBV25-1 | TGTGCCAGCAGGGGCAACAGGTTTCAGCCCCAGCATTTT | CASRGNRFQPQHF
. | TRBJ2-2 | . | TRBV19 | TGTGCCAGTAGTATAGCGGTTTACAGATCGAACACCGGGGAGCTGTTTTTT | CASSIAVYRSNTGELFF
few | TRBJ2-1 | TRBD2 | TRBV10-3 | TGTGCCATCGGGACTAGCGGGAGGGATGAGCAGTTCTTC | CAIGTSGRDEQFF
. | TRBJ1-2 | . | TRBV11-2 | TGTGCCAGCAGCTTAGATCTCTGGGGGGTTGGCTATGGCTACACCTTC | CASSLDLWGVGYGYTF
. | TRBJ2-3 | . | TRBV5-1 | TGCGCCAGCAGCTTGGGAGCCGACAGGAAGCACACAGATACGCAGTATTTT | CASSLGADRKHTDTQYF
. | TRBJ1-4 | TRBD1 | TRBV7-2 | TGTGCCAGCAGCCCAGCCGGGACAGGGGCCGAAAAACTGTTTTTT | CASSPAGTGAEKLFF
once | TRBJ2-7 | . | TRBV5-4 | TGTGCCAGCAGCTTGGCCGGCAGTCGACACCCAACCTACGAGCAGTACTTC | CASSLAGSRHPTYEQYF
. | TRBJ2-3 | TRBD2 | TRBV9 | TGTGCCAGCAGCCCTCAGACTAGCGTGACAGATACGCAGTATTTT | CASSPQTSVTDTQYF
. | TRBJ2-7 | . | TRBV5-5 | TGTGCCAGCAGCTTGGATTCCCCTCTCTCCTACGAGCAGTACTTC | CASSLDSPLSYEQYF
. | TRBJ2-5 | TRBD2 | TRBV5-1 | TGCGCCAGCAGCTTGGTAGACGGGAGGGCCCAAGAGACCCAGTACTTC | CASSLVDGRAQETQYF
few | TRBJ2-7 | . | TRBV11-3 | TGTGCCAGCAGCTTAGAACAGGGCTACGAGCAGTACTTC | CASSLEQGYEQYF
. | TRBJ1-2 | . | TRBV11-2 | TGTGCCAGCAGCTTAGGACGTGGCGGAGAGATGTCCTATGGCTACACCTTC | CASSLGRGGEMSYGYTF
. | TRBJ1-1 | . | TRBV29-1 | TGCAGCGTTCGACACGAGGGGGAAACTGAAGCTTTCTTT | CSVRHEGETEAFF
. | TRBJ1-4 | . | TRBV6-1 | TGTGCCAGCAGGGAATACGGGAATGAAAAACTGTTTTTT | CASREYGNEKLFF
once | TRBJ2-1 | . | TRBV19 | TGTGCCAGTAGCGGGGGCTCCTACAATGAGCAGTTCTTC | CASSGGSYNEQFF
. | TRBJ2-1 | . | TRBV5-6 | TGTGCCAGCAGCCTCTCACAGAGCCGGGAGCAGTTCTTC | CASSLSQSREQFF
. | TRBJ2-7 | . | TRBV27 | TGTGCCAGCAGTTTACAGGGAGGGGGAGTCTACGAGCAGTACTTC | CASSLQGGGVYEQYF
. | TRBJ2-7 | . | TRBV19 | TGTGCCAGTAGCCCTGAACGTTCCCCGGACTACGAGCAGTACTTC | CASSPERSPDYEQYF
. | TRBJ2-1 | TRBD2 | TRBV5-1 | TGCGCCAGCAGCTTTGGCGGGGGGGCCGGGAATGAGCAGTTCTTC | CASSFGGGAGNEQFF
few | TRBJ1-2 | TRBD1 | TRBV5-1 | TGCGCCAGCAGTCGAGACGCGGGACAGGGGGCTGATGGCTACACCTTC | CASSRDAGQGADGYTF
. | TRBJ1-1 | . | TRBV7-9 | TGTGCCAGCAGCTTAGTGGGGGGGGGTCCTGAAGCTTTCTTT | CASSLVGGGPEAFF
. | TRBJ1-2 | . | TRBV6-5 | TGTGCCAGCACCGACCGGACAAATAACTATGGCTACACCTTC | CASTDRTNNYGYTF
. | TRBJ2-7 | TRBD2 | TRBV18 | TGTGCCAGCTCACCGTTAGCGGGAAGTTGGTCGGGGGAGCAGTACTTC | CASSPLAGSWSGEQYF
. | TRBJ2-1 | . | TRBV4-3 | TGCGCCAGCAGCCAAGAAATAAGGGGGAGAGGGTCCTACAATGAGCAGTTCTTC | CASSQEIRGRGSYNEQFF
. | TRBJ1-2 | . | TRBV29-1 | TGCAGCGTTGCTGACGCCAACGCCAGGGACTATGGCTACACCTTC | CSVADANARDYGYTF
. | TRBJ2-7 | . | TRBV29-1 | TGCAGCGTAATACAAACACAGGGAGCGAGGCACGAGCAGTACTTC | CSVIQTQGARHEQYF
few | TRBJ2-3 | TRBD2 | TRBV6-4 | TGTGCCAGCACCGCGACTAGCGGGAGAGGGACAGATACGCAGTATTTT | CASTATSGRGTDTQYF
. | TRBJ1-5 | . | TRBV19 | TGTGCCAGTAGTATGGGGGGGACGAGCAATCAGCCCCAGCATTTT | CASSMGGTSNQPQHF
. | TRBJ2-5 | . | TRBV29-1 | TGCAGCGTTGAAGGGGCGGGGAGGTACCAAGAGACCCAGTACTTC | CSVEGAGRYQETQYF
. | TRBJ2-2 | . | TRBV5-5 | TGTGCCAGCAGCTCTTTGACAGGTGATAACACCGGGGAGCTGTTTTTT | CASSSLTGDNTGELFF
. | TRBJ2-7 | TRBD2 | TRBV7-2 | TGTGCCAGCAGTGTTAGCGGGGGGGTCAACGAGCAGTACTTC | CASSVSGGVNEQYF
. | TRBJ2-1 | . | TRBV6-5 | TGTGCCAGCAGTTACTCGGCGGTCCATGAGCAGTTCTTC | CASSYSAVHEQFF
. | TRBJ1-5 | . | TRBV23-1 | TGCGCCAGCAGAGGCCCCAACAACAGGGATTATAGCAATCAGCCCCAGCATTTT | CASRGPNNRDYSNQPQHF
. | TRBJ2-7 | . | TRBV15 | TGTGCCACCAGCAGGAGACAGGCCGACGAGCAGTACTTC | CATSRRQADEQYF
. | TRBJ1-2 | . | TRBV19 | TGTGCCAGTAGTATCTTTGGGCCCGGAAATGGCTACACCTTC | CASSIFGPGNGYTF
. | TRBJ2-4 | . | TRBV7-5 | TGTGTCAGAAGCTTCGAACTAGCGGTGGGGAACATTCAGTACTTC | CVRSFELAVGNIQYF
. | TRBJ2-1 | TRBD2 | TRBV10-3 | TGTGCCATCAGTGAAGTAGCGGGGGAATCTGAGCAGTTCTTC | CAISEVAGESEQFF
. | TRBJ2-7 | TRBD2 | TRBV4-2 | TGTGCCAGCAGCCAGTTACTAGCGGGGGGTATGTACGAGCAGTACTTC | CASSQLLAGGMYEQYF
. | TRBJ2-1 | TRBD1 | TRBV5-6 | TGTGCCAGCAGCTCCCGGGACAGGGACATCCATGAGCAGTTCTTC | CASSSRDRDIHEQFF
. | TRBJ1-2 | . | TRBV2 | TGTGCCAGCAGTGAATTACCAGGGTTGGATGGCTACACCTTC | CASSELPGLDGYTF
. | TRBJ1-2 | TRBD1 | TRBV9 | TGTGCCAGCAGCGTAGGGACCCGGACAGGGAACGGTGGCTACACCTTC | CASSVGTRTGNGGYTF
. | TRBJ1-5 | TRBD1 | TRBV2 | TGTGCCAGCAGTGAAAGACAGGGGGCGACTCAGCCCCAGCATTTT | CASSERQGATQPQHF
. | TRBJ1-1 | . | TRBV30 | TGTGCCTGGAGTGTTTTCATCGGGACTGAAGCTTTCTTT | CAWSVFIGTEAFF
. | TRBJ2-5 | TRBD2 | TRBV2 | TGTGCCAGCAGGCCACTAGCGGGGGGTCTGAAGACCCAGTACTTC | CASRPLAGGLKTQYF
. | TRBJ2-7 | . | TRBV11-3 | TGTGCCAGCAGCCCCGGACAGAGTTCCTACGAGCAGTACTTC | CASSPGQSSYEQYF
. | TRBJ1-1 | . | TRBV5-6 | TGTGCCAGCAGTCCTTCCGGGGCTGAAGCTTTCTTT | CASSPSGAEAFF
once | TRBJ1-1 | . | TRBV30 | TGTGCCTGGAGTGTAGGGGCGAACACTGAAGCTTTCTTT | CAWSVGANTEAFF
. | TRBJ2-7 | . | TRBV6-1 | TGTGCCAGCAGTTATGTCGAGCGTGGGTTCGAGCAGTACTTC | CASSYVERGFEQYF
. | TRBJ1-5 | TRBD1 | TRBV5-4 | TGTGCCAGCAGTCCCGGACAGGGAAGCAATCAGCCCCAGCATTTT | CASSPGQGSNQPQHF
. | TRBJ1-2 | . | TRBV13 | TGTGCCAGCAGCTTTACGGGGTGGGCCGGCGATGGCTACACCTTC | CASSFTGWAGDGYTF
. | TRBJ2-7 | TRBD1 | TRBV19 | TGTGCCAGTAGTATTTCTCACCGGGACAGCTACTCCTACGAGCAGTACTTC | CASSISHRDSYSYEQYF
few | TRBJ1-3 | TRBD1 | TRBV7-8 | TGTGCCAGCAGCTTAGCCGGACAGGGGGCTGGTGGAAACACCATATATTTT | CASSLAGQGAGGNTIYF
. | TRBJ2-7 | . | TRBV19 | TGTGCCAGTAGTATGAAGGTGCCAGCTAGCGAGCAGTACTTC | CASSMKVPASEQYF
once | TRBJ1-2 | TRBD1 | TRBV6-6 | TGTGCCAGCAGTTATGCAGGGGGCGAGGGTGGCTACACCTTC | CASSYAGGEGGYTF
. | TRBJ1-3 | . | TRBV7-9 | TGTGCCAGCAGCTTATACGTACAGCCTGGAAACACCATATATTTT | CASSLYVQPGNTIYF